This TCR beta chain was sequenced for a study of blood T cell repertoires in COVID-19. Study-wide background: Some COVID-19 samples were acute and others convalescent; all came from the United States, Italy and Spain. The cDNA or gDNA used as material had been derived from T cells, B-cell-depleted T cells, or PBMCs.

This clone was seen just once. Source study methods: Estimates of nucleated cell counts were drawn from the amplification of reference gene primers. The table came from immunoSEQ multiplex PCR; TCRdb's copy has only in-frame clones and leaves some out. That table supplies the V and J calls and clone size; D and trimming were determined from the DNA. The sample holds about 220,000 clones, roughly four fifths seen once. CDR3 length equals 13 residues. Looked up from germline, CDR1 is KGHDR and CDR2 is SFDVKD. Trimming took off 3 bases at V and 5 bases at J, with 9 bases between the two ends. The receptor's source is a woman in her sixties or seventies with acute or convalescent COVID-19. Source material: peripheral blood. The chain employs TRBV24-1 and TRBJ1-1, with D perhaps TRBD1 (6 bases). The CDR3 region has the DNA TGTGCCACCAGTGATAGGGGGAGAACTGAAGCTTTCTTT. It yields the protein CATSDRGRTEAFF.